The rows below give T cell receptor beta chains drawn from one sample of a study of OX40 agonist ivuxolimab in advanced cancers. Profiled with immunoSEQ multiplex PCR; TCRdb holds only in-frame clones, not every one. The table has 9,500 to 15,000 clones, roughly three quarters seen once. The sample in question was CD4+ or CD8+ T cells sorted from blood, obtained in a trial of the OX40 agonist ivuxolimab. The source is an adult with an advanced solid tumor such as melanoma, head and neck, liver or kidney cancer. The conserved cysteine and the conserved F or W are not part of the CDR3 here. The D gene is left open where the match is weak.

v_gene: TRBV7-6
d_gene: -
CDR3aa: ASSLEYLSYEQY

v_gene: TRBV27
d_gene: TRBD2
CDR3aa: ASSSTSGLDYEQY

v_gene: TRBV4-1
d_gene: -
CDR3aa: ASSQERRDTQY

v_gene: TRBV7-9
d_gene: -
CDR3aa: ASSARWGTGELF

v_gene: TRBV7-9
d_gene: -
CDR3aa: ASTGGLAGLRKETQY

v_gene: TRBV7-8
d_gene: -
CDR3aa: ASSQLPGPPEQF

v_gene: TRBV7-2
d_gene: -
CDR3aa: ASSLGTDTQY

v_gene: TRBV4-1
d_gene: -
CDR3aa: ASSQGYIQY

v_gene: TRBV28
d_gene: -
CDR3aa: ASRHWGTTYNSPLH

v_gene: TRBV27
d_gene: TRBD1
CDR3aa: ASRETGGERNTIY

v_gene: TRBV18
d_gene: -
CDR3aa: ASSPRDGISYEQY

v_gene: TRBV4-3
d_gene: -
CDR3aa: ASSQDPGTPGEQF

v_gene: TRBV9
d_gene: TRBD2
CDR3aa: ASSVYLAGEETQY

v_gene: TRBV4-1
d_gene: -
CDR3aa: ASSQKGNTQY

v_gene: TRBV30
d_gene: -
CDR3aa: AWSADSSYEQY

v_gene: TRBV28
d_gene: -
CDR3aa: ASSSPRGARETQY

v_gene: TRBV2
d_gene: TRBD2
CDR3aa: ASSEAGLAGGTDTQY

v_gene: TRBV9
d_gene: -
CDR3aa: ASSETGLAKNIQY

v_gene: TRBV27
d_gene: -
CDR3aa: ASSLSGASAKNIQY

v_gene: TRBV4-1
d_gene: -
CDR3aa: ASSPGTFQY

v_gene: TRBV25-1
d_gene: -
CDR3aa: ASSLGGAGLGNEQF

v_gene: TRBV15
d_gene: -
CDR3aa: ATNAGNTQY

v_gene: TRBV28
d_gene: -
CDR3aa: ASSLWRTEAF

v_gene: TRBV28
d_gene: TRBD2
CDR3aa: ASSPGLAEYRSYEQY

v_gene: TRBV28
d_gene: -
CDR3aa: ASSFTSYMTGELF

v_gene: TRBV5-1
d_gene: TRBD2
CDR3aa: ASSTGLAGGLPEQY

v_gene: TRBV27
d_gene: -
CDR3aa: ASSAYNEQF

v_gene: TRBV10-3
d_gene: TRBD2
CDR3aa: AISESMAGEYNEQF

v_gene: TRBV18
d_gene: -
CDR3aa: ASSPDVLGNTEAF

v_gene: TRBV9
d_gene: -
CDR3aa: ASSVGGGGSYEQY

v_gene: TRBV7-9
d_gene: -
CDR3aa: ASSQGTPNEQF

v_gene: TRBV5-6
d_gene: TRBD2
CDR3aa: ASSPSGSTYEQY

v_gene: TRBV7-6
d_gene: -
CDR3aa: ASSLAGAINEQY

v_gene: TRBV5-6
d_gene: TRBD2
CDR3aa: ASSSISGRDNEQY

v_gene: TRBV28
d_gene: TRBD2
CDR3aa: ASTAGGVYEQY

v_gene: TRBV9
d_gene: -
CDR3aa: ASSVVQGSYNEQF

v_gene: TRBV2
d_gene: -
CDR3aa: AKKDGDSYEQY

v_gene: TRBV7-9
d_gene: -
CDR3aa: ASRSPIHEQF

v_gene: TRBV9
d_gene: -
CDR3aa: ASSVGQGGKNIQY

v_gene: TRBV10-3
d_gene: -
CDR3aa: AISDSPYEQY

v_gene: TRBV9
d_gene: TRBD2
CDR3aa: ASSVDGTSGSVTGELF

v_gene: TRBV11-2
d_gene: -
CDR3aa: ASSLVYGTVNTEAF

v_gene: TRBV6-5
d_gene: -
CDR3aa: ASSYVGALNTEAF

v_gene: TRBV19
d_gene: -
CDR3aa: ASKFGYPSSYNEQF

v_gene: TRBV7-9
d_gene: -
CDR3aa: ASSRGALVPNTDTQY

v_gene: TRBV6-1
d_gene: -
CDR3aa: ASSTMDGNEKLF

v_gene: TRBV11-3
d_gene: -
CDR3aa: ASSLYGSTDTQY

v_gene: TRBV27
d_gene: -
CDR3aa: ASSLSRANEQF

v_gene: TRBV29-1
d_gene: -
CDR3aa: SVEQGFRSEQY

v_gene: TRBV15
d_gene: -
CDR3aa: ATSRGRQGSHNEQF

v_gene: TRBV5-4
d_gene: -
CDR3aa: ASSLEGRTAEAF

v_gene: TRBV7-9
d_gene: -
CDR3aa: ASSKGTQPQH

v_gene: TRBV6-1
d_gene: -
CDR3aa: ASMEGPGSYEQY

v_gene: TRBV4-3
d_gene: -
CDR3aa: ASSQNHGEKLF